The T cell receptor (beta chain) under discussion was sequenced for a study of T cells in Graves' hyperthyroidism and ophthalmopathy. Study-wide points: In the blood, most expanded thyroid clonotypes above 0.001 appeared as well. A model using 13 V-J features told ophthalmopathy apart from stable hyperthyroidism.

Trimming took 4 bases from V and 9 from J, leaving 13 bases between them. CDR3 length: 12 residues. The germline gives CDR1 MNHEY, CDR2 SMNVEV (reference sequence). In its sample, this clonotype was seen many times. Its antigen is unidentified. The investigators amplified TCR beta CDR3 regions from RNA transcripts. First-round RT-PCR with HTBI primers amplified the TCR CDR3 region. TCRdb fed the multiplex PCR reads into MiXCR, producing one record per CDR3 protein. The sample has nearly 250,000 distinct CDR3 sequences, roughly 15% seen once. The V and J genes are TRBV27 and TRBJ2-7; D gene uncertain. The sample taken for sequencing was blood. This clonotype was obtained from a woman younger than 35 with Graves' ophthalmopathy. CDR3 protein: CASSSPGSAQYF. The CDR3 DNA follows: TGTGCCAGCAGTTCCCCGGGTTCTGCGCAGTACTTC.